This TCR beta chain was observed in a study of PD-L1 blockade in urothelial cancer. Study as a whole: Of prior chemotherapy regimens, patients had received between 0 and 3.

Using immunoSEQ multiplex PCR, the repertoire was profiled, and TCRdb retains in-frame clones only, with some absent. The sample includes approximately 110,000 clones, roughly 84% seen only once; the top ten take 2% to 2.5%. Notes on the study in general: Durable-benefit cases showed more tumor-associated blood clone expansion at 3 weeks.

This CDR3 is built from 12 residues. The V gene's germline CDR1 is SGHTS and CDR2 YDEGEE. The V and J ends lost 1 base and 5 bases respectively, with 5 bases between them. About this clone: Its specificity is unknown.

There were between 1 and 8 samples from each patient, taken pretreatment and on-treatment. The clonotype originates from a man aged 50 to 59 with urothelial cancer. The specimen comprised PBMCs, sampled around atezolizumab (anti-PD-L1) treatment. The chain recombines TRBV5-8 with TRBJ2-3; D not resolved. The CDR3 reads CASSLYLDTQYF. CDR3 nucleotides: TGTGCCAGCAGCTTGTATTTAGATACGCAGTATTTT.